This T cell receptor (beta chain) was sequenced for a study of shared clonotypes between healthy human individuals. About the research overall: Three plates were used per donor for CD4 naive, three for CD4 memory, two for CD8 naive and one for CD8 memory.

The donors were adults (healthy and HIV-negative) with no recent acute infections or vaccinations. For every subset, genomic DNA was evenly distributed across several immunoSEQ plates. Assay used: immunoSEQ multiplex PCR; TCRdb lists only in-frame clones, some missing. The data contain about 2.4 million clones, 90% to 95% of them singletons. Germline assignment: CDR1 SGHVS and CDR2 FQNEAQ. The CDR3 is 17 amino acids. The ends lost 5 bases at V and 1 base at J; junction bases unmatched: 11. The clonotype originates from a man aged 18 to 29 in good health. This chain connects TRBV7-8 to TRBJ1-2, with 9 nucleotides matching TRBD1. The sample taken for sequencing was naive CD4+ T cells sorted from blood. Indicated subset: CD45RA+ positively selected. CDR3 sequence reads: CASSPRTGAESNYGYTF. The CDR3 bases are TGTGCCAGCAGCCCTCGGACAGGGGCCGAGAGTAACTATGGCTACACCTTC.